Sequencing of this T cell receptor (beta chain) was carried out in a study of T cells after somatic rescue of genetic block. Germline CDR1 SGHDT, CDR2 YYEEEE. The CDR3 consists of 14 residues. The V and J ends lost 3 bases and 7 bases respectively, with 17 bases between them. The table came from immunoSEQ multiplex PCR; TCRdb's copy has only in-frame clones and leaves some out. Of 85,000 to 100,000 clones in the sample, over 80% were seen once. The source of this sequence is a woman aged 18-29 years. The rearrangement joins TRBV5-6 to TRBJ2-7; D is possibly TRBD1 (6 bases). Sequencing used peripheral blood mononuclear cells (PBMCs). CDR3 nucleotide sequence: TGTGCCAGCAGCTGGGGAGCAGGGGCGGGTGAGCAGTACTTC. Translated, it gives CASSWGAGAGEQYF.